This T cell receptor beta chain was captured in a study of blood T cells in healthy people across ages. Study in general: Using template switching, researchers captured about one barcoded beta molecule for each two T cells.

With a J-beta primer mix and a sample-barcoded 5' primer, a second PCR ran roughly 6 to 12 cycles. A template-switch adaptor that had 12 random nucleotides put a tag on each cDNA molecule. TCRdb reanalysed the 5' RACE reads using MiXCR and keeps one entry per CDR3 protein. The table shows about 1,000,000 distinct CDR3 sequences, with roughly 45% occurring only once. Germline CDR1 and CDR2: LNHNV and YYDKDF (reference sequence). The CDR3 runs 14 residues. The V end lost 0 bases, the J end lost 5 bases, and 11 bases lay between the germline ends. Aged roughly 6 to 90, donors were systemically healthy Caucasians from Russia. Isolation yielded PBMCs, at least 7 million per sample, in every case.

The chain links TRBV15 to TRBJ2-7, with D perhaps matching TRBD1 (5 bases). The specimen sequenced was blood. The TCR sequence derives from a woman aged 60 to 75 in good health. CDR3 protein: CATSREEVGDEQYF. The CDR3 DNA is TGTGCCACCAGCAGAGAGGAAGTAGGGGACGAGCAGTACTTC.